Reported below is one TCR beta chain. Its antigen is not known. Time point reported: 2015-2016 season, pre-vaccination. Subjects lived in the community and lacked influenza vaccine within the prior 6 months. Trimming removed 3 bases at V and 2 bases at J, with 11 bases between. Germline assignment: CDR1 SGHNT and CDR2 YYREEE (reference sequence). CDR3 size: 15 residues. The data were obtained in a study of follicular helper T cells after annual influenza vaccination. The study, taken as a whole, reports: Change in circulating plasmablasts correlated with ICOS+CD38+ cTfh clonality change.

Survey level resolution was used for TCRB sequencing. Sequencing used immunoSEQ multiplex PCR; TCRdb keeps in-frame clones, though not all of them. The table lists approximately 5,500 clones, roughly 85% of them singletons. The V and J genes are TRBV5-4 and TRBJ2-2; D may be TRBD2 (6 bases). This sequence originates from an adult who received the influenza vaccine. Source: CXCR5- memory CD4+ T cells sorted from blood, taken on the day of influenza vaccination. Here the CDR3 reads CASSWGSGNTGELFF. In nucleotides, the CDR3 is TGTGCCAGCAGCTGGGGTAGCGGCAACACCGGGGAGCTGTTTTTT.